One and the same sample provided the 16 T cell receptor beta chains below, sequenced in a study of T-cell reconstitution after alpha-beta-depleted transplantation in children. Unique molecular identifiers were incorporated into the prepared TCRbeta library. One entry per CDR3 protein, called by TCRdb with MiXCR from the PCR reads. The sample includes 700,000 to 850,000 distinct CDR3 sequences, 16% of them seen just once. The sample here was PBMCs, mostly from graft donor cells, taken 360 days after TCRalphabeta/CD19-depleted stem cell transplant. These receptors all come from a male patient between 10 and 17 years old who had a stem cell transplant for acute lymphoblastic leukemia, so the T cells may come from the graft donor.

The chain couples TRBV12-3 or TRBV12-4 to TRBJ1-1; 7 positions agree with TRBD1. This CDR3 comprises 12 residues. After removal of 5 bases from V and 6 bases from J, the junction contained 3 bases not matched to a gene. DNA of the CDR3: TGTGCCAGCAGTGAGGGGGCTTCTGAAGCTTTCTTT. This gives the protein CASSEGASEAFF.

CDR3 region: CASSSPGANNYGYTF. DNA of the CDR3: TGCGCCAGCAGCTCCCCAGGGGCGAATAACTATGGCTACACCTTC. J is TRBJ1-2 and V is TRBV5-1; D might be TRBD1 (6 bases). Germline values: CDR1 SGHRS, CDR2 YFSETQ. The CDR3 length is 15 residues. V was trimmed by 3 bases and J by 1 base, leaving 13 bases between them.

This clonotype was found a few times. The V call is TRBV5-1, the J call TRBJ1-1; D perhaps matches TRBD1 (6 bases). The CDR3 length is 13 residues. Between the trimmed V and J ends, which lost 6 bases and 3 bases, there was a span of 12 bases. The germline V gene encodes CDR1 SGHRS and CDR2 YFSETQ. The CDR3 DNA reads TGCGCCAGCACAAACTACAGGGACACTGAAGCTTTCTTT. Residues: CASTNYRDTEAFF.

The V call is TRBV6-1, the J call TRBJ2-5; TRBD1 is a possible D gene (6 bases). CDR3 length: 14 residues. Trimming left V 3 bases short and J 3 bases short, with 11 bases between. The germline CDR1 and CDR2 sequences are MNHNS and SASEGT. The chain's CDR3 is CASSDRGWKETQYF. The CDR3 DNA is TGTGCCAGCAGTGACAGGGGCTGGAAAGAGACCCAGTACTTC.

The chain couples TRBV28 to TRBJ2-3, with 10 positions matching TRBD1. Trimming removed 5 bases from V and 2 bases from J; junction bases left unmatched: 7. The CDR3 is 16 amino acids. CDR1 is MDHEN and CDR2 is SYDVKM in the germline V gene. CDR3 in amino acids: CASSAPGQGHTDTQYF. CDR3 DNA sequence: TGTGCCAGCAGTGCGCCGGGACAGGGGCACACAGATACGCAGTATTTT.

This clonotype occurred a few times. The chain has TRBV4-1 and TRBJ1-6; D is undetermined. V was shortened by 0 bases and J by 6 bases, with 9 bases between the two germline ends. This CDR3 comprises 15 residues. CDR1 MGHRA and CDR2 YSYEKL come from the germline V gene. The CDR3 region has the DNA TGCGCCAGCAGCCAAGAGGCCAGGCCTAATTCACCCCTCCACTTT. Translating it yields CASSQEARPNSPLHF.

The V call is TRBV5-6, the J call TRBJ2-1, with 8 bases lining up with TRBD2. After removal of 2 bases from V and 14 bases from J, the junction contained 3 bases not matched to a gene. The CDR3 is 11 amino acids. Germline CDR1 reads SGHDT; CDR2 reads YYEEEE. Here the CDR3 DNA reads TGTGCCAGCAGCTTCGCGGGGGGAGAGTTCTTC. Encoded protein: CASSFAGGEFF.

The CDR3 here is CSVGWGGRYEQYF. CDR3 nucleotides: TGCAGCGTTGGCTGGGGGGGACGGTACGAGCAGTACTTC. The gene calls are TRBV29-1 and TRBJ2-7; 7 bases are shared with TRBD2. The CDR3 is made up of 13 amino acids. Germline V gives CDR1 SQVTM, CDR2 ANQGSEA. Germline trimming cut 4 bases from V and 4 bases from J; bases unmatched to any gene: 7.

The chain recombines TRBV30 with TRBJ2-2; possible D gene TRBD2, 7 bases. Germline-derived CDR1 and CDR2 are GTSNPN and SVGIG (reference sequence). The CDR3 is made up of 11 amino acids. V was pared by 8 bases and J by 6 bases, with 10 bases between. DNA for the CDR3: TGTGCCAAAGGGGGGGCCGGGGAGCTGTTTTTT. Its translation: CAKGGAGELFF.

CDR3 nucleotides: TGTGCCAGCAGTTTGAACTGGATGGGCACAGATACGCAGTATTTT. Translation gives CASSLNWMGTDTQYF. The rearrangement links TRBV12-3 or TRBV12-4 to TRBJ2-3; no reliable D call. The CDR3 is made up of 15 amino acids. V was trimmed by 3 bases and J by 1 base, leaving 11 bases between them.

This clonotype has a handful of counts. This chain links TRBV4-2 with TRBJ2-5; no clear D gene. The V and J ends lost 0 bases and 0 bases respectively, with 8 bases between them. In germline, CDR1 is LGHNA, CDR2 YNFKEQ. The CDR3 runs 15 residues. The chain's CDR3 is CASSQDRLHQETQYF. CDR3 DNA sequence: TGTGCCAGCAGCCAAGATAGGCTCCACCAAGAGACCCAGTACTTC.

This clonotype occurred a few times. This chain joins TRBV5-1 and TRBJ2-5; D is uncertain. Germline CDR1 SGHRS, CDR2 YFSETQ. There are 15 residues in the CDR3. V lost 0 bases and J 4 bases, leaving 13 bases between the germline ends. DNA of the CDR3: TGCGCCAGCAGCTTGGTCAGTTTTTTCCGAGAGACCCAGTACTTC. Translation gives CASSLVSFFRETQYF.

V and J are TRBV12-3 or TRBV12-4 and TRBJ2-1; D gene uncertain. The CDR3 covers 12 residues. V was cut by 5 bases and J by 5 bases, with 7 bases left in between. The DNA for the CDR3 is TGTGCCAGCAGTATCACTCACAATGAGCAGTTCTTC. This translates into CASSITHNEQFF.

This chain connects TRBV19 to TRBJ2-7, with 12 positions matching TRBD2. CDR3 length equals 17 residues. The ends lost 2 bases at V and 6 bases at J; junction bases unmatched: 11. CDR1 is LNHDA, CDR2 SQIVND, per germline (reference sequence). CDR3 residues: CASSISLGLAGLSEQYF. CDR3 coding DNA: TGTGCCAGTAGTATATCACTCGGACTAGCGGGACTTTCCGAGCAGTACTTC.

The rearrangement uses TRBV20-1 and TRBJ2-1, with TRBD2 matching 9 bases. Per germline, CDR1 DFQATT and CDR2 SNEGSKA (reference sequence). The CDR3 runs 16 residues. The junction had 8 bases not matched to a gene; V was cut back by 3 bases and J by 2 bases. The DNA of the CDR3 is TGCAGTGCTAGCAGGGGCGGGAGGGCCACCTACAATGAGCAGTTCTTC. It translates to CSASRGGRATYNEQFF.

This clonotype has a handful of counts. The chain is built from TRBV18 and TRBJ2-7, with 9 bases matching TRBD2. V was clipped by 3 bases and J by 0 bases; unmatched bases: 9. Per germline, CDR1 KGHSH and CDR2 LQKENI. The CDR3 is made up of 17 amino acids. The CDR3 DNA is TGTGCCAGCTCACCCACTTACAGACTAGCGGTCTCCTACGAGCAGTACTTC. It yields the protein CASSPTYRLAVSYEQYF.